This T cell receptor (beta chain) was sequenced in a study of CD8+ T cells in alopecia areata. About this clone itself: The antigen is undetermined.

Notes on the study in general: Possibly as an HLA-related effect, TCR sharing across patients appeared less clear than in mice.

Between the trimmed V and J ends, which lost 2 bases and 5 bases, there was a span of 9 bases. Germline CDR1 and CDR2: MNHEY and SVGAGI. The CDR3 is 13 amino acids. TCR sequencing used cDNA made by reverse transcription of extracted RNA. TCRdb's copy holds only in-frame clones and misses some; the assay was immunoSEQ multiplex PCR. The sample has 90,000 to 120,000 clones, 50% to 60% seen once. Sampling of alopecia areata patients yielded lesional scalp punch biopsies as well as peripheral blood. The rearrangement links TRBV6-5 to TRBJ1-2, with D maybe TRBD1 (5 bases). The sequenced sample was NKG2D-low CD8+ T cells sorted from blood. This TCR was sampled from a human donor with alopecia areata. The DNA of the CDR3 is TGTGCCAGCAGTTACGGGACGGAGTATGGCTACACCTTC. This encodes CASSYGTEYGYTF.